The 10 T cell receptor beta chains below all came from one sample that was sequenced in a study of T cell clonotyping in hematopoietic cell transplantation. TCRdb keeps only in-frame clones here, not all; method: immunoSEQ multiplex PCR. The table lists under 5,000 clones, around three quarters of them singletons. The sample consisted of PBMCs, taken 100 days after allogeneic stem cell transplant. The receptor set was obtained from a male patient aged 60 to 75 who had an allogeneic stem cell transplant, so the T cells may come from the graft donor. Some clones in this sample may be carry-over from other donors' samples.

The CDR3 loop reads CASSSGTGGIEKLFF. The DNA for the CDR3 is TGTGCCAGCAGCTCGGGGACAGGGGGTATAGAAAAACTGTTTTTT. The gene calls are TRBV5-4 and TRBJ1-4; 11 nucleotides agree with TRBD1. The germline gives CDR1 SGHNT, CDR2 YYREEE (reference sequence). V was pared by 3 bases and J by 8 bases, with 6 bases of the junction left unmatched. CDR3 size: 15 residues.

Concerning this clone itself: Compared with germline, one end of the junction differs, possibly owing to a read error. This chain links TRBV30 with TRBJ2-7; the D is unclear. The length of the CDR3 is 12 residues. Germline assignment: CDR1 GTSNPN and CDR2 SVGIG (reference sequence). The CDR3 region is CAWSPMFYGQYF. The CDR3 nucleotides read TGTGCCTGGAGTCCCATGTTTTACGGGCAGTACTTC. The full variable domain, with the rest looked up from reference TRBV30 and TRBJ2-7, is SQTIHQWPATLVQPVGSPLSLECTVEGTSNPNLYWYRQAAGRGLQLLFYSVGIGQISSEVPQNLSASRPQDRQFILSSKKLLLSDSGFYLCAWSPMFYGQYFGPGTRLTVT.

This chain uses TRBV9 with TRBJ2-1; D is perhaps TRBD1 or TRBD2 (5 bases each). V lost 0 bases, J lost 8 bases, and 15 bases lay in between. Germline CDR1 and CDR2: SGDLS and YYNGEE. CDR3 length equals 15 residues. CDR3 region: CASSVVGTRADEQFF. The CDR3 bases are TGTGCCAGCAGCGTAGTTGGGACCCGGGCGGATGAGCAGTTCTTC.

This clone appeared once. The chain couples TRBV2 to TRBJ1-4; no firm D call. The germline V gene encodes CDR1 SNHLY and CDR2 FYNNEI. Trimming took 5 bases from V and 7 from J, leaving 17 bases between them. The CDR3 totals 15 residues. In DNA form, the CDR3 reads TGTGCCAGCAGTCCCCGGACTTCCCGGAGTGAAAAACTGTTTTTT. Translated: CASSPRTSRSEKLFF.

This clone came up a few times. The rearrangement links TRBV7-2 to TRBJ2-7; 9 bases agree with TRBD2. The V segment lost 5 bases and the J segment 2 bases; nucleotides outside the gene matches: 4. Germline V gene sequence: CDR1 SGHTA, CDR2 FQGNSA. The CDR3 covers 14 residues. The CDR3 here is CASSPLAGPYEQYF. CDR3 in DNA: TGTGCCAGCAGCCCTCTAGCGGGGCCCTACGAGCAGTACTTC.

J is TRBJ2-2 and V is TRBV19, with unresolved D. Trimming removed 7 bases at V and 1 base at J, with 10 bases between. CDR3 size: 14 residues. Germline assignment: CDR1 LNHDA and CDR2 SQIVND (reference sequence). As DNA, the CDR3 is TGTGCCAGTAAACGCCCCGAGAACACCGGGGAGCTGTTTTTT. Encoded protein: CASKRPENTGELFF.

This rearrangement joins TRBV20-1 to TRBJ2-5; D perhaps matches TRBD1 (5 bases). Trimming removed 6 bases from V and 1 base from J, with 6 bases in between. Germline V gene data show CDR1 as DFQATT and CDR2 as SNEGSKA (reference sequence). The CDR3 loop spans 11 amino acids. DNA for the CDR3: TGCAGTGCGGGGCTCCAAGAGACCCAGTACTTC. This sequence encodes CSAGLQETQYF.

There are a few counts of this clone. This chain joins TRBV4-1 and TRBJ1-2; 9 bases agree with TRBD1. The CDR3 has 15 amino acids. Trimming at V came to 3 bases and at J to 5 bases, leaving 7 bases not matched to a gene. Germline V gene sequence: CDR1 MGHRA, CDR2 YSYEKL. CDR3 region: CASSHRDRVGYGYTF. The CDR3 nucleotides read TGCGCCAGCAGCCACAGGGACAGGGTAGGATATGGCTACACCTTC.

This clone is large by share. The CDR3 DNA reads TGTGCCTGGACTCCCAGAACTTTAAATTCACCCCTCCACTTT. It codes for CAWTPRTLNSPLHF. This rearrangement joins TRBV30 to TRBJ1-6; D uncertain. The CDR3 spans 14 residues. Trimming removed 4 bases at V and 7 bases at J, with 14 bases between. CDR1 is GTSNPN and CDR2 is SVGIG in the germline V gene (reference sequence).

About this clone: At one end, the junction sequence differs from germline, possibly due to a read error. Written as DNA, the CDR3 is TGTGCCAGCAGTTACTCGCAGGCCGAAGAGACCCAGCACTTC. Its translation is CASSYSQAEETQHF. The chain employs TRBV6-5 and TRBJ2-5; D not resolved. The CDR3 has 14 amino acids. The germline gives CDR1 MNHEY, CDR2 SVGAGI.